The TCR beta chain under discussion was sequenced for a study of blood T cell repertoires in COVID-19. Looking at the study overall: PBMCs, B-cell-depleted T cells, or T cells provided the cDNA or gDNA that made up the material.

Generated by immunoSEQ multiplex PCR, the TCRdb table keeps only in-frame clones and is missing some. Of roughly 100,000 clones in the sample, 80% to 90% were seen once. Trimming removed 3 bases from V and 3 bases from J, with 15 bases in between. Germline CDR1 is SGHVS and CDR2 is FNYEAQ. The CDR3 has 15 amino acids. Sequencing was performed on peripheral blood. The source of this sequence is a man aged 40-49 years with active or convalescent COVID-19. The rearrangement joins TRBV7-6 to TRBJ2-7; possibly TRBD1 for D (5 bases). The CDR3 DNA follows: TGTGCCAGCAGCTTGCAGGGTCCGGCGGTCTACGAGCAGTACTTC. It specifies CASSLQGPAVYEQYF.